A single sample gave rise to the 31 T cell receptor beta chains below, sequenced in a study of T cells in Graves' hyperthyroidism and ophthalmopathy. RNA transcripts gave rise to amplified TCR beta CDR3 regions. In the first-round RT-PCR of the TCR CDR3, the HTBI primer set was used. TCRdb passed the multiplex PCR reads through MiXCR, listing each CDR3 protein once. The table has approximately 640,000 distinct CDR3 sequences, 17% seen once. The sample was blood. The receptors derive from a man aged 50 to 60 with Graves' hyperthyroidism.

The chain links TRBV5-1 to TRBJ1-3; D not certain. CDR3 size: 18 residues. V was pared by 3 bases and J by 0 bases, with 19 bases between. Germline CDR1 SGHRS, CDR2 YFSETQ. The CDR3 bases are TGCGCCAGCAGCTGCGCGTTTCCGGACGGCACCTCTGGAAACACCATATATTTT. It codes for CASSCAFPDGTSGNTIYF.

This clonotype was observed a handful of times. CDR3 DNA sequence: TGTGCCAGCAGTGAACGACAGAATTTACAGCCCCAGCATTTT. This sequence encodes CASSERQNLQPQHF. This chain links TRBV2 with TRBJ1-5, with TRBD1 as a possible D gene (5 bases). Germline CDR1 is SNHLY and CDR2 is FYNNEI. Trimming pared 2 bases from V and 7 bases from J, leaving 12 bases between. CDR3 size: 14 residues.

This clonotype came up many times. The chain is built from TRBV5-5 and TRBJ2-7; 10 nucleotides agree with TRBD1. CDR3 length: 15 residues. Trimming took 1 base from V and 6 from J; bases not matched to a gene: 7. Per germline, CDR1 SGHKS and CDR2 YYEKEE (reference sequence). The CDR3 is CASSLHRDRGGEQYF. The CDR3 DNA reads as TGTGCCAGCAGCTTGCATCGGGACAGGGGCGGCGAGCAGTACTTC.

This clonotype was observed at least ten times. The chain has TRBV2 and TRBJ2-1; 10 nucleotides agree with TRBD1. J gave up 5 bases and V 1 base, and 5 bases lay outside the gene matches. This CDR3 spans 16 amino acids. Germline loops: CDR1 SNHLY, CDR2 FYNNEI. The CDR3 loop is CASSEVPGQGNNEQFF. The CDR3 DNA is TGTGCCAGCAGTGAAGTACCGGGACAGGGGAACAATGAGCAGTTCTTC.

Comments on this clonotype: This may come from a read error, since a much larger clone is one base off. The chain has TRBV5-1 and TRBJ2-1; D possibly corresponds to TRBD2 (5 bases). This CDR3 region has 15 residues. CDR1 and CDR2 (germline): SGHRS, YFSETQ. The chain's CDR3 is CASSFERASYNEKFF. Here the CDR3 DNA reads TGCGCCAGCAGCTTTGAGAGGGCGTCCTACAATGAGAAGTTCTTC.

This clonotype was detected a few times. V and J are TRBV7-2 and TRBJ2-3; no definite D call. V lost 7 bases and J 2 bases, leaving 13 bases between the germline ends. This CDR3 is built from 14 residues. Per the germline V gene, CDR1 is SGHTA and CDR2 is FQGNSA. CDR3 protein: CASTLTDNTDTQYF. CDR3 bases: TGTGCCAGCACCCTAACCGACAACACAGATACGCAGTATTTT.

A remark on this clonotype: This sequence may be a read error, since a much larger clone differs from it by one base. V is TRBV28 and J is TRBJ2-1; D possibly matches TRBD1 or TRBD2 (5 bases each). CDR3 length: 14 residues. Between the trimmed V and J ends, which lost 6 bases and 9 bases, there was a span of 18 bases. The germline V gene has CDR1 MDHEN and CDR2 SYDVKM. The chain's CDR3 is CASRDRGRVFEQFF. CDR3 sequence (DNA): TGTGCCAGCAGAGACCGGGGCAGGGTTTTTGAGCAGTTCTTC.

The chain carries TRBV29-1 and TRBJ1-2; D possibly corresponds to TRBD1 (5 bases). The V gene's germline CDR1 is SQVTM and CDR2 ANQGSEA. The CDR3 loop spans 13 amino acids. Between the trimmed V and J ends, which lost 0 bases and 7 bases, there was a span of 12 bases. This chain's CDR3 is CSVEEEIRVGYTF. Written as DNA, the CDR3 is TGCAGCGTTGAAGAAGAGATCAGGGTTGGCTACACCTTC. The full variable domain, rest sourced from reference TRBV29-1 and TRBJ1-2, is SAVISQKPSRDICQRGTSLTIQCQVDSQVTMMFWYRQQPGQSLTLIATANQGSEATYESGFVIDKFPISRPNLTFSTLTVSNMSPEDSSIYLCSVEEEIRVGYTFGSGTRLTVV.

The chain carries TRBV11-2 and TRBJ1-1; tentative D call: TRBD1 (6 bases). Looked up from germline, CDR1 is SGHAT and CDR2 is FQNNGV. The CDR3 spans 14 residues. V was cut by 4 bases and J by 6 bases, with 15 bases left in between. This CDR3 is CASSYQGMRAEAFF. DNA of the CDR3: TGTGCCAGCAGCTACCAGGGGATGCGAGCTGAAGCTTTCTTT.

This clonotype was seen many times. The chain uses TRBV14 and TRBJ2-1; weak D call: TRBD1 (6 bases). The CDR3 is 13 amino acids. CDR1 is SGHDN, CDR2 FVKESK, per germline. V shed 5 bases and J shed 7 bases, with 12 bases lying between them. For the CDR3, the DNA is TGTGCCAGCAGCTCAAGAAGGGGGAATGAGCAGTTCTTC. Residues: CASSSRRGNEQFF. The entire variable domain, with the rest obtained from reference TRBV14 and TRBJ2-1, is as follows: EAGVTQFPSHSVIEKGQTVTLRCDPISGHDNLYWYRRVMGKEIKFLLHFVKESKQDESGMPNNRFLAERTGGTYSTLKVQPAELEDSGVYFCASSSRRGNEQFFGPGTRLTVL.

This clonotype was observed at least ten times. The V gene is TRBV14, the J gene TRBJ2-1; 10 nucleotides align to TRBD2. The J segment lost 4 bases and the V segment lost 5 bases, leaving 8 bases of the junction unmatched. Germline V gene data show CDR1 as SGHDN and CDR2 as FVKESK. This CDR3 contains 16 residues. The CDR3 nucleotides are TGTGCCAGCAGCGCTCTGGGAGCGGGAGGGTACAATGAGCAGTTCTTC. It yields the protein CASSALGAGGYNEQFF.

The J gene is TRBJ2-7, the V gene TRBV5-1, with TRBD2 matching 11 bases. V trimming: 4 bases; J trimming: 4 bases; junction bases outside the gene matches: 4. The germline V gene has CDR1 SGHRS and CDR2 YFSETQ. This CDR3 has 14 residues. As DNA, the CDR3 is TGCGCCAGCAGCGCGGGACTAGCGGAATACGAGCAGTACTTC. The encoded protein is CASSAGLAEYEQYF. Using reference TRBV5-1 and TRBJ2-7 for the parts outside the CDR3, the full variable domain is KAGVTQTPRYLIKTRGQQVTLSCSPISGHRSVSWYQQTPGQGLQFLFEYFSETQRNKGNFPGRFSGRQFSNSRSEMNVSTLELGDSALYLCASSAGLAEYEQYFGPGTRLTVT.

This clonotype was recorded at least ten times. In DNA, the CDR3 is TGTGCCAGCAGCTTAGTTCCGGAGGGCTATGGCTACACCTTC. Residues: CASSLVPEGYGYTF. The chain joins TRBV11-2 to TRBJ1-2; D is unresolved. Germline CDR1 is SGHAT and CDR2 is FQNNGV. V lost 1 base and J 4 bases, leaving 10 bases between the germline ends. This CDR3 is 14 amino acids long.

The chain uses TRBV20-1 and TRBJ2-7; the match to TRBD2 covers 7 bases. CDR3 size: 15 residues. V shed 0 bases and J 2 bases; nucleotides not matched to a gene: 7. Germline CDR1 and CDR2: DFQATT and SNEGSKA (reference sequence). The CDR3 protein is CSARDREEVTYEQYF. CDR3 coding DNA: TGCAGTGCTAGAGATCGGGAGGAGGTCACCTACGAGCAGTACTTC.

This clonotype appeared many times. This rearrangement joins TRBV30 to TRBJ1-5; 7 bases map to TRBD1. Germline values: CDR1 GTSNPN, CDR2 SVGIG (reference sequence). The trim removed 2 bases at V and 3 bases at J, leaving 10 bases unmatched. There are 16 residues in the CDR3. In nucleotides, the CDR3 is TGTGCCTGGAGTCCCTCCAGACAGGGTTTCAATCAGCCCCAGCATTTT. It yields the protein CAWSPSRQGFNQPQHF.

The chain carries TRBV6-1 and TRBJ2-1; the D gene is possibly TRBD2 (6 bases). The CDR3 loop spans 15 amino acids. Trimming removed 9 bases from V and 8 bases from J, with 23 bases in between. The germline CDR1 and CDR2 sequences are MNHNS and SASEGT. The CDR3 nucleotides read TGTGCCAGGGGACCGCGGGAAGGACGAGAGGATGAGCAGTTCTTC. Translating it yields CARGPREGREDEQFF.

J is TRBJ2-7 and V is TRBV5-1, with D unresolved. Trimming cost V 0 bases and J 6 bases, with 13 bases left between them. This CDR3 region has 14 residues. Germline CDR1 and CDR2: SGHRS and YFSETQ. The CDR3 region is CASSLEVLEFEQYF. The CDR3 DNA reads TGCGCCAGCAGCTTGGAAGTGCTGGAGTTCGAGCAGTACTTC. Filled out from reference TRBV5-1 and TRBJ2-7, the complete variable domain reads KAGVTQTPRYLIKTRGQQVTLSCSPISGHRSVSWYQQTPGQGLQFLFEYFSETQRNKGNFPGRFSGRQFSNSRSEMNVSTLELGDSALYLCASSLEVLEFEQYFGPGTRLTVT.

Ten or more counts support this clonotype. This sequence joins TRBV12-3 or TRBV12-4 and TRBJ1-3; D unresolved. V gave up 7 bases and J gave up 0 bases, with 13 bases separating them. The CDR3 sequence is 15 residues long. The CDR3 loop is CASILSAYSGNTIYF. CDR3 in DNA: TGTGCCAGCATTCTGTCCGCTTACTCTGGAAACACCATATATTTT.

This clonotype appeared many times. The V and J genes are TRBV2 and TRBJ2-3; 9 bases line up with TRBD2. V lost 1 base to trimming and J lost 3 bases; unmatched junction nucleotides: 2. The CDR3 is 15 residues long. Germline V gives CDR1 SNHLY, CDR2 FYNNEI. The CDR3 sequence is CASSEGTSVTDTQYF. CDR3 in DNA: TGTGCCAGCAGTGAAGGGACTAGCGTAACAGATACGCAGTATTTT.

V and J are TRBV30 and TRBJ2-2, with TRBD2 identical over 14 bases. Germline-derived CDR1 and CDR2 are GTSNPN and SVGIG (reference sequence). CDR3 length: 18 amino acids. With 0 bases clipped from V and 6 bases from J, the junction kept 9 bases outside the gene matches. CDR3 DNA sequence: TGTGCCTGGAGTGTCCCCCCGGGACTAGCGGGAGTTGCCGGGGAGCTGTTTTTT. It is translated as CAWSVPPGLAGVAGELFF.

This clonotype was detected many times. The V gene is TRBV2, the J gene TRBJ2-5; the match to TRBD2 covers 9 bases. Germline trimming cut 4 bases from V and 5 bases from J; bases unmatched to any gene: 5. CDR1 and CDR2 (germline): SNHLY, FYNNEI. CDR3 size: 14 residues. The CDR3 bases are TGTGCCAGCAGTGTAGCGGGAGTAGGGGAGACCCAGTACTTC. Protein sequence: CASSVAGVGETQYF.

The sample holds a few counts of this clonotype. The J gene is TRBJ2-7, the V gene TRBV18; no firm D call. The germline gives CDR1 KGHSH, CDR2 LQKENI. Trimming took off 5 bases at V and 3 bases at J, with 17 bases between the two ends. This CDR3 has 15 amino acids. The CDR3 sequence is CASSSTRRHLYEQYF. The DNA of the CDR3 is TGTGCCAGCTCATCAACCCGTCGACACCTCTACGAGCAGTACTTC.

In its sample, this clonotype was seen many times. The CDR3 coding sequence is TGTGCCAGCAATCGAGGAGGACTGATGAACACTGAAGCTTTCTTT. Residues: CASNRGGLMNTEAFF. This chain connects TRBV2 to TRBJ1-1; D is unresolved. Trimming stripped 7 bases from V and 0 bases from J, with 15 bases between. In germline, CDR1 is SNHLY, CDR2 FYNNEI. The CDR3 extends over 15 amino acids.

The sample holds a few counts of this clonotype. The chain has TRBV30 and TRBJ1-3, with 8 bases aligning to TRBD1. Germline V CDR1 and CDR2: GTSNPN, SVGIG (reference sequence). This CDR3 has 14 residues. The V and J ends lost 5 bases and 2 bases, in that order; junction bases with no gene match: 5. Written as DNA, the CDR3 is TGTGCCTGGGGACAGGGCGAAACTGGAAACACCATATATTTT. Amino acid sequence: CAWGQGETGNTIYF. Based on the CDR3 plus reference TRBV30 and TRBJ1-3, the full variable domain is SQTIHQWPATLVQPVGSPLSLECTVEGTSNPNLYWYRQAAGRGLQLLFYSVGIGQISSEVPQNLSASRPQDRQFILSSKKLLLSDSGFYLCAWGQGETGNTIYFGEGSWLTVV.

In its sample, this clonotype was seen a few times. This could be a read error, since a much larger clone is one nucleotide away. This chain links TRBV24-1 with TRBJ2-2, with D unresolved. The V gene lost 7 bases and the J gene lost 1 base, with 6 bases spanning the gap. Germline V gene data show CDR1 as KGHDR and CDR2 as SFDVKD. The CDR3 has 13 amino acids. Here the CDR3 DNA reads TGTGCCACCAGCTTCCGGAACACCGGGGAGCTGTTTTTT. Residues: CATSFRNTGELFF.

This clonotype was counted many times. The rearrangement uses TRBV29-1 and TRBJ2-1; maybe TRBD1 (5 bases). The germline V gene encodes CDR1 SQVTM and CDR2 ANQGSEA. V was clipped by 1 base and J by 8 bases, with 9 bases between them. CDR3 length: 12 residues. CDR3 coding DNA: TGCAGCGTTGAAGTCAGGGCGTATGAGCAGTTCTTC. This gives the protein CSVEVRAYEQFF.

This clonotype was observed a few times. The chain combines TRBV25-1 with TRBJ2-7, with a possible D match to TRBD1 (5 bases). The germline gives CDR1 MGHDK, CDR2 SYGVNS. The CDR3 sequence is 15 residues long. V lost 3 bases, J lost 2 bases, and 14 bases lay in between. The CDR3 reads CASSDRAGKPYEQYF. In DNA, the CDR3 is TGTGCCAGCAGTGATCGAGCAGGGAAACCCTACGAGCAGTACTTC.

To note about this clonotype: Just one base apart from a much larger clone, this may be a read error. This chain joins TRBV6-2 or TRBV6-3 and TRBJ2-1; 7 positions match TRBD2. CDR1 and CDR2 from the germline V gene are MNHEY and SVGEGT. The CDR3 has 15 amino acids. CDR3 DNA: TGTGCCAGCAGTTACGGGGGAGGGACCTACAATGGGCAGTTCTTC. This encodes CASSYGGGTYNGQFF.

This clonotype was seen more than once but under ten times. This chain uses TRBV24-1 with TRBJ2-3, with 12 bases aligning to TRBD2. V lost 4 bases to trimming and J lost 6 bases; unmatched junction nucleotides: 7. CDR1 is KGHDR, CDR2 SFDVKD, per germline. CDR3 length: 16 residues. The CDR3 bases are TGTGCCACCAGTGACCCGACTAGCGGGAGTTCCGATACGCAGTATTTT. This gives the protein CATSDPTSGSSDTQYF.

This clonotype showed up many times. This chain joins TRBV2 and TRBJ1-4; 11 bases are shared with TRBD1. With V trimmed by 3 bases and J by 13 bases, 10 bases remained unmatched. Germline CDR1 and CDR2: SNHLY and FYNNEI. The CDR3 totals 15 residues. The CDR3 bases are TGTGCCAGCAGTGAGGAAGGGGACAGGGGGAGTGGACTGTTTTTT. It translates to CASSEEGDRGSGLFF.

This clonotype was seen only a few times. In DNA, the CDR3 is TGTGCCAGCAGCTTAGTAGGGCAGGAAGCTTTCTTT. It translates to CASSLVGQEAFF. V gene TRBV7-9 combines with J gene TRBJ1-1; D is unresolved. The germline gives CDR1 SEHNR, CDR2 FQNEAQ (reference sequence). Trimming took 1 base from V and 8 from J, leaving 8 bases between them. This CDR3 region has 12 residues. Full variable domain (missing parts from reference TRBV7-9 and TRBJ1-1): DTGVSQNPRHKITKRGQNVTFRCDPISEHNRLYWYRQTLGQGPEFLTYFQNEAQLEKSRLLSDRFSAERPKGSFSTLEIQRTEQGDSAMYLCASSLVGQEAFFGQGTRLTVV.